The subject of this entry is one T cell receptor beta chain. The data originate from a study of blood T cell repertoires in COVID-19. Germline V gene sequence: CDR1 MDHEN, CDR2 SYDVKM. The germline V and J ends were trimmed by 3 bases and 0 bases, with 11 bases remaining between them. The CDR3 is made up of 15 amino acids. Some clones are missing from TCRdb's copy, which holds only in-frame ones; the method was immunoSEQ multiplex PCR. Seen here are 150,000 or so clones, about 83% observed once, and the top ten hold 3.6%. The sample taken for sequencing was PBMCs or T cells enriched from blood (not recorded which). This chain uses TRBV28 with TRBJ1-1; perhaps TRBD1 as D (6 bases). This TCR was sampled from a woman in her fifties or sixties in a cohort exposed to, infected with or recovered from COVID-19 (not recorded which). DNA for the CDR3: TGTGCCAGCAGTTTGGCAGGGGTTATGAACACTGAAGCTTTCTTT. Its translation is CASSLAGVMNTEAFF.